These 5 T cell receptor beta chains were sequenced from one sample in a study of spatial heterogeneity in lung cancer. Time point given: sample taken at primary tumor resection. Unsorted whole RNA of tumor, nontumor lung or frozen PBMC was sequenced. MiXCR was run by TCRdb on the 5' RACE reads, yielding one entry per CDR3 protein. The sample has 4,700 or so distinct CDR3 sequences, around 32% seen once. Sequenced here: PBMCs, sampled at surgery. The receptors originated from a male donor with early-stage non-small cell lung cancer.

Of note for this clonotype: Within a library made for alpha chains, this beta chain is off target, and its count is uninformative. The V call is TRBV10-2, the J call TRBJ2-1, with a tentative D call TRBD2 (5 bases). In germline, CDR1 is WSHSY, CDR2 SAAADI. The CDR3 is 14 amino acids. Trimming stripped 6 bases from V and 7 bases from J, with 16 bases between. CDR3 in DNA: TGCGCCAGCAGCGAGACTATGATAGAGAATGAGCAGTTCTTC. It is translated as CASSETMIENEQFF.

This clonotype is labeled as large. This beta chain is an unintended read in a library built for alpha chains; its size means little. The V call is TRBV12-3 or TRBV12-4, the J call TRBJ2-1; TRBD2 is a possible D gene (6 bases). Trimming shortened V by 8 bases and J by 5 bases, and 16 bases separated the two germline ends. This CDR3 has 14 amino acids. The CDR3 reads CASRDSQPNNEQFF. As DNA, the CDR3 is TGTGCCAGCCGGGACTCACAGCCTAACAATGAGCAGTTCTTC.

This clonotype has more than one count but fewer than ten. A library prepared for alpha chains yielded this beta chain as an off-target read; its size is of little meaning. The V and J genes are TRBV25-1 and TRBJ2-3; a weak D match, TRBD2 (5 bases). Per the germline V gene, CDR1 is MGHDK and CDR2 is SYGVNS. The CDR3 runs 16 residues. Trimming took 4 bases from V and 2 from J, leaving 16 bases between them. CDR3 sequence: CASSGERRALTDTQYF. CDR3 DNA sequence: TGTGCCAGCAGTGGGGAGCGACGGGCCCTCACAGATACGCAGTATTTT.

Concerning this clonotype itself: Found in a library prepared for alpha chains, this beta chain is an off-target read, and its abundance has little meaning. V gene TRBV2 combines with J gene TRBJ2-7; TRBD2 matches 7 bases. The CDR3 is 14 residues long. CDR1 is SNHLY, CDR2 FYNNEI, per germline. Trimming at V came to 3 bases and at J to 5 bases, leaving 7 bases not matched to a gene. CDR3 region: CASSEIRLADEQYF. CDR3 DNA sequence: TGTGCCAGCAGTGAGATCAGGCTAGCGGACGAGCAGTACTTC.

A word on this clonotype: Found in a library prepared for alpha chains, this beta chain is an off-target read, and its abundance has little meaning. V is TRBV20-1 and J is TRBJ2-7, with a weak D call TRBD2 (5 bases). This CDR3 contains 14 residues. Trimming removed 6 bases at V and 2 bases at J, with 17 bases between. The V gene's germline CDR1 is DFQATT and CDR2 SNEGSKA (reference sequence). CDR3 DNA sequence: TGCAGTGCCGTGCCGCGAGGGCGACCCTACGAGCAGTACTTC. It encodes CSAVPRGRPYEQYF.